This T cell receptor (beta chain) was sequenced in a study of blood T cell repertoires in COVID-19. Study-level information: Samples representing acute and convalescent COVID-19 were sourced from the United States, Italy and Spain.

A single count supports this clone. The CDR3 extends over 14 amino acids. CDR1 and CDR2 from the germline V gene are KGHSH and LQKENI. The junction had 5 bases not matched to a gene; V was cut back by 3 bases and J by 6 bases. In the source study's methods: How many nucleated cells were present was estimated from reference gene primer amplification. Assay used: immunoSEQ multiplex PCR; TCRdb lists only in-frame clones, some missing. The V and J calls and clone size were taken over from that table, and D and trimming were inferred from the DNA. The data contain approximately 50,000 clones, approximately 85% of them singletons.

V gene TRBV18 combines with J gene TRBJ2-3; 8 bases are shared with TRBD2. The clonotype comes from a human donor in a cohort sampled during active COVID-19. The material sequenced was peripheral blood. This chain's CDR3 is CASSPSGRGDTQYF. In nucleotides, the CDR3 is TGTGCCAGCTCACCCAGCGGGAGAGGGGATACGCAGTATTTT.